These T cell receptor beta chains were read from a single sample in a study of T cells after yellow fever vaccination. TCRdb re-analysed the 5' RACE reads in MiXCR, keeping a single row per CDR3 protein. This table has some 320,000 distinct CDR3 sequences, around 11% appearing once. The specimen was CD4+ T cells sorted from PBMCs, collected 45 days after the yellow fever booster vaccination. The source of these receptors is a man aged 18 to 30 who received the YFV17D yellow fever vaccine. Both conserved end residues are part of each CDR3. The order of the fields is V gene, D gene, J gene, clone size, CDR3 protein, CDR3 DNA. The D gene is left open where the match is weak. Clone size is shown for a subset of rows, as once, few, many or a class of expanded clone.

v_gene: TRBV29-1; d_gene: -; j_gene: TRBJ2-1; abundance: -; CDR3aa: CSIAGVGDEQFF; CDR3nt: TGCAGCATCGCCGGGGTCGGGGATGAGCAGTTCTTC
v_gene: TRBV27; d_gene: -; j_gene: TRBJ1-5; abundance: few; CDR3aa: CASSVDRGGPQHF; CDR3nt: TGTGCCAGCAGTGTGGACCGAGGGGGGCCCCAGCATTTT
v_gene: TRBV6-1; d_gene: TRBD1; j_gene: TRBJ1-3; abundance: -; CDR3aa: CASTEGQASGNTIYF; CDR3nt: TGTGCCAGCACCGAGGGACAGGCCTCTGGAAACACCATATATTTT
v_gene: TRBV2; d_gene: TRBD1; j_gene: TRBJ2-1; abundance: few; CDR3aa: CASRGQGAISEQFF; CDR3nt: TGTGCCAGCAGGGGACAGGGGGCAATCAGTGAGCAGTTCTTC
v_gene: TRBV20-1; d_gene: TRBD2; j_gene: TRBJ2-3; abundance: -; CDR3aa: CSAISGGGPDTQYF; CDR3nt: TGCAGTGCTATTAGCGGGGGGGGCCCAGATACGCAGTATTTT
v_gene: TRBV15; d_gene: TRBD1; j_gene: TRBJ1-2; abundance: -; CDR3aa: CATSSPGGTGKGEGYTF; CDR3nt: TGTGCCACCAGCAGCCCCGGGGGGACAGGGAAAGGAGAGGGCTACACCTTC
v_gene: TRBV20-1; d_gene: TRBD2; j_gene: TRBJ2-5; abundance: -; CDR3aa: CSASSSGVFQETQYF; CDR3nt: TGCAGTGCTAGTTCTAGCGGGGTATTCCAAGAGACCCAGTACTTC
v_gene: TRBV5-1; d_gene: TRBD1; j_gene: TRBJ2-2; abundance: many; CDR3aa: CASSYDRAGELFF; CDR3nt: TGCGCCAGCAGCTACGACAGGGCCGGGGAGCTGTTTTTT
v_gene: TRBV7-2; d_gene: -; j_gene: TRBJ2-2; abundance: few; CDR3aa: CASSLALRAGELFF; CDR3nt: TGTGCCAGCAGCTTAGCTTTGAGGGCCGGGGAGCTGTTTTTT
v_gene: TRBV24-1; d_gene: -; j_gene: TRBJ2-2; abundance: -; CDR3aa: CATSDPGGATTGELFF; CDR3nt: TGTGCCACCAGTGACCCAGGGGGGGCCACCACCGGGGAGCTGTTTTTT
v_gene: TRBV20-1; d_gene: TRBD1; j_gene: TRBJ1-2; abundance: -; CDR3aa: CSARDPGTAQVYGYTF; CDR3nt: TGCAGTGCTAGAGACCCCGGGACAGCACAGGTTTATGGCTACACCTTC
v_gene: TRBV6-2/TRBV6-3; d_gene: -; j_gene: TRBJ1-1; abundance: -; CDR3aa: CASTNTGSGAFF; CDR3nt: TGTGCCAGCACCAACACAGGGAGTGGAGCTTTCTTT
v_gene: TRBV7-2; d_gene: TRBD2; j_gene: TRBJ2-5; abundance: -; CDR3aa: CASSSTSGAVGTQYF; CDR3nt: TGTGCCAGCAGCTCGACTAGCGGGGCCGTGGGGACCCAGTACTTC
v_gene: TRBV5-8; d_gene: TRBD1; j_gene: TRBJ1-2; abundance: few; CDR3aa: CASSFLGTGGHGYTF; CDR3nt: TGTGCCAGCAGCTTCCTCGGGACAGGGGGACATGGCTACACCTTC
v_gene: TRBV5-1; d_gene: -; j_gene: TRBJ1-2; abundance: -; CDR3aa: CASSAGGPSYGYTF; CDR3nt: TGCGCCAGCAGCGCCGGGGGGCCCTCCTATGGCTACACCTTC
v_gene: TRBV2; d_gene: -; j_gene: TRBJ1-1; abundance: once; CDR3aa: CASSFGALEAFF; CDR3nt: TGTGCCAGCAGTTTCGGGGCATTAGAAGCTTTCTTT
v_gene: TRBV4-3; d_gene: -; j_gene: TRBJ2-1; abundance: -; CDR3aa: CASSQGFIGANNEQFF; CDR3nt: TGCGCCAGCAGCCAAGGGTTCATCGGGGCCAACAATGAGCAGTTCTTC
v_gene: TRBV7-6; d_gene: -; j_gene: TRBJ2-3; abundance: many; CDR3aa: CASSITPLRDTQYF; CDR3nt: TGTGCCAGCAGCATTACCCCCCTCAGGGATACGCAGTATTTT
v_gene: TRBV5-1; d_gene: TRBD2; j_gene: TRBJ2-3; abundance: many; CDR3aa: CASSESGGPGTQYF; CDR3nt: TGCGCCAGCAGCGAGAGCGGGGGGCCTGGTACGCAGTATTTT
v_gene: TRBV12-3/TRBV12-4; d_gene: -; j_gene: TRBJ2-3; abundance: many; CDR3aa: CASSSLVSTDTQYF; CDR3nt: TGTGCCAGCAGTAGCCTTGTTAGCACAGATACGCAGTATTTT
v_gene: TRBV5-1; d_gene: -; j_gene: TRBJ2-2; abundance: few; CDR3aa: CASSLEGTAPGELFF; CDR3nt: TGCGCCAGCAGCTTGGAGGGGACGGCCCCCGGGGAGCTGTTTTTT
v_gene: TRBV6-5; d_gene: TRBD1; j_gene: TRBJ2-5; abundance: many; CDR3aa: CASSIRDREWETQYF; CDR3nt: TGTGCCAGCAGTATCCGGGACAGGGAGTGGGAGACCCAGTACTTC
v_gene: TRBV4-1; d_gene: TRBD2; j_gene: TRBJ2-3; abundance: -; CDR3aa: CASSQPRGGADTQYF; CDR3nt: TGCGCCAGCAGCCAACCGCGGGGGGGTGCAGATACGCAGTATTTT
v_gene: TRBV5-1; d_gene: -; j_gene: TRBJ2-7; abundance: -; CDR3aa: CASSLHEQYF; CDR3nt: TGCGCCAGCAGCTTGCACGAGCAGTACTTC
v_gene: TRBV12-3/TRBV12-4; d_gene: TRBD1; j_gene: TRBJ1-5; abundance: -; CDR3aa: CASRRGQGGEPQHF; CDR3nt: TGTGCCAGCAGGCGGGGACAGGGTGGGGAGCCCCAGCATTTT
v_gene: TRBV4-3; d_gene: -; j_gene: TRBJ2-1; abundance: few; CDR3aa: CASSQVHEGNEQFF; CDR3nt: TGCGCCAGCAGCCAAGTACATGAAGGCAATGAGCAGTTCTTC
v_gene: TRBV20-1; d_gene: -; j_gene: TRBJ1-1; abundance: many; CDR3aa: CSAREGNTEAFF; CDR3nt: TGCAGTGCTAGGGAAGGGAACACTGAAGCTTTCTTT
v_gene: TRBV18; d_gene: -; j_gene: TRBJ2-6; abundance: -; CDR3aa: CASSPWTETFSGANVLTF; CDR3nt: TGTGCCAGCTCACCCTGGACAGAGACCTTCTCTGGGGCCAACGTCCTGACTTTC
v_gene: TRBV2; d_gene: TRBD2; j_gene: TRBJ2-3; abundance: few; CDR3aa: CASSRTSFSDTQYF; CDR3nt: TGTGCCAGCAGTAGGACTAGCTTTTCAGATACGCAGTATTTT
v_gene: TRBV6-5; d_gene: TRBD1; j_gene: TRBJ1-6; abundance: -; CDR3aa: CASSYSDTGEDSPLHF; CDR3nt: TGTGCCAGCAGTTACTCGGATACAGGGGAAGATTCACCCCTCCACTTT
v_gene: TRBV7-9; d_gene: -; j_gene: TRBJ2-2; abundance: few; CDR3aa: CASSLARPLNTGELFF; CDR3nt: TGTGCCAGCAGCTTAGCTCGTCCCTTGAACACCGGGGAGCTGTTTTTT
v_gene: TRBV6-2/TRBV6-3; d_gene: -; j_gene: TRBJ1-2; abundance: few; CDR3aa: CASSYEGWEGYTF; CDR3nt: TGTGCCAGCAGTTACGAGGGGTGGGAAGGCTACACCTTC
v_gene: TRBV6-2/TRBV6-3; d_gene: -; j_gene: TRBJ1-2; abundance: -; CDR3aa: CASSQPQGNYGYTF; CDR3nt: TGTGCCAGCAGTCAGCCACAGGGAAACTATGGCTACACCTTC
v_gene: TRBV7-9; d_gene: -; j_gene: TRBJ2-1; abundance: few; CDR3aa: CASSLGGGGTYNEQFF; CDR3nt: TGTGCCAGCAGCTTAGGAGGGGGGGGAACCTACAATGAGCAGTTCTTC
v_gene: TRBV20-1; d_gene: -; j_gene: TRBJ2-4; abundance: -; CDR3aa: CSARGAVATSGNIQYF; CDR3nt: TGCAGTGCTAGGGGGGCGGTGGCTACGTCGGGAAACATTCAGTACTTC
v_gene: TRBV3-1; d_gene: TRBD2; j_gene: TRBJ2-3; abundance: few; CDR3aa: CASSLTTSYQRGGPQYF; CDR3nt: TGTGCCAGCAGCCTAACCACTAGTTATCAGCGCGGGGGTCCGCAGTATTTT
v_gene: TRBV6-1; d_gene: TRBD1; j_gene: TRBJ1-4; abundance: -; CDR3aa: CASSDRQGGEKLFF; CDR3nt: TGTGCCAGCAGTGACAGACAGGGAGGTGAAAAACTGTTTTTT
v_gene: TRBV7-9; d_gene: -; j_gene: TRBJ1-6; abundance: -; CDR3aa: CASSLAGDESPLHF; CDR3nt: TGTGCCAGCAGCTTAGCGGGGGATGAGTCACCCCTCCACTTT
v_gene: TRBV5-1; d_gene: -; j_gene: TRBJ2-7; abundance: few; CDR3aa: CASSLPGRGLSYEQYF; CDR3nt: TGCGCCAGCAGCCTACCCGGGAGGGGGCTTTCCTACGAGCAGTACTTC
v_gene: TRBV7-2; d_gene: -; j_gene: TRBJ2-1; abundance: -; CDR3aa: CASSLTRGWNEQFF; CDR3nt: TGTGCCAGCAGTCTAACCAGGGGATGGAATGAGCAGTTCTTC